The entry below describes one TCR beta chain. Antigen unknown. Germline CDR1 and CDR2: MGHDK and SYGVNS. The V and J ends lost 4 bases and 3 bases respectively, with 13 bases between them. The CDR3 has 14 amino acids. The data were obtained in a study of T cell responses to AZD1222 COVID-19 vaccine. Study-level results: Possibly, clonal diversity was underestimated; donors were largely white British and included more females.

Sequencing was performed with immunoSEQ multiplex PCR; in TCRdb, only in-frame clones are kept and a portion is missing. The sample has 150,000 to 200,000 clones; roughly 92% are singletons. This specimen consisted of peripheral blood, obtained on day 0 of AZD1222 vaccination. The genes are TRBV25-1 and TRBJ2-7; D might be TRBD1 (5 bases). The clonotype originates from an adult in good health. The CDR3 region is CASSVWGDSYEQYF. The CDR3 DNA is TGTGCCAGCAGTGTGTGGGGCGACAGCTACGAGCAGTACTTC.